This T cell receptor beta chain was sequenced in a study of T cells in narcolepsy. As to this clone: What it recognizes is unknown.

Repertoires were generated with immunoSEQ multiplex PCR, while TCRdb's copy carries only in-frame clones and drops some. The repertoire holds over 7,500 clones, with more than 55% as singletons. This CDR3 is 13 amino acids long. Germline loops: CDR1 GTSNPN, CDR2 SVGIG (reference sequence). V was clipped by 3 bases and J by 0 bases, with 8 bases between them. Study results and caveats: Reportedly, autoreactive clonotypes were serially detected in patients' blood but not controls'.

This TCR derives from a human donor with narcolepsy. The chain joins TRBV30 to TRBJ1-1; no firm D call. The specimen was CD45RA- memory CD8+ T cells from PBMCs. The CDR3 bases are TGTGCCTGGAGGGGGTCTATGAACACTGAAGCTTTCTTT. Amino acid sequence: CAWRGSMNTEAFF.